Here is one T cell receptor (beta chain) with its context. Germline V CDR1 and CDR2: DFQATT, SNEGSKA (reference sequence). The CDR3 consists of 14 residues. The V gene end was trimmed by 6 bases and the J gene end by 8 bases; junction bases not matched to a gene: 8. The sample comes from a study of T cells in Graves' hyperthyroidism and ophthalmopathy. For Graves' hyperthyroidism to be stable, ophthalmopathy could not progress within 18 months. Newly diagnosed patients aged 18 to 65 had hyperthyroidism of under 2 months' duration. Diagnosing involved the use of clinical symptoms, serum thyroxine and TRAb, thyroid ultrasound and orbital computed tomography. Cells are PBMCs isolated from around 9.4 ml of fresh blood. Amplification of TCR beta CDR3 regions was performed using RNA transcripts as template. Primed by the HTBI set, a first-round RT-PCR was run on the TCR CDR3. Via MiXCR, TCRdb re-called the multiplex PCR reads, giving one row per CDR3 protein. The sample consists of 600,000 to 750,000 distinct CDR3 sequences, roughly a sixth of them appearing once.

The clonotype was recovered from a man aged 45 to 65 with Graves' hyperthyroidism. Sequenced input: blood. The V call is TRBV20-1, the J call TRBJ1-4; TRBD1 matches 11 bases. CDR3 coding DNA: TGCAGTGCGCGAGGGACAGGGGGTTGGGAAAAACTGTTTTTT. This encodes CSARGTGGWEKLFF.